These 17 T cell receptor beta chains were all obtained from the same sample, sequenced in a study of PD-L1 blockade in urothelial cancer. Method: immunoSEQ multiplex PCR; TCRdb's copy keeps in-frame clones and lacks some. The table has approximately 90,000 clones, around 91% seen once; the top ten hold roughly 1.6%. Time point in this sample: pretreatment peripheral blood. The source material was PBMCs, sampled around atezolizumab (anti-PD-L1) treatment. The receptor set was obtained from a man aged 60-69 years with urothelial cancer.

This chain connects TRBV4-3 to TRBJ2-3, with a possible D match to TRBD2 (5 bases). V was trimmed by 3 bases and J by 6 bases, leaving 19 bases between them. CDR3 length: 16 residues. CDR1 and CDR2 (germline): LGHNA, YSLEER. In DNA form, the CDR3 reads TGCGCCAGCAGCCAGGACTGGGGATTTCAGACGGATACGCAGTATTTT. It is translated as CASSQDWGFQTDTQYF.

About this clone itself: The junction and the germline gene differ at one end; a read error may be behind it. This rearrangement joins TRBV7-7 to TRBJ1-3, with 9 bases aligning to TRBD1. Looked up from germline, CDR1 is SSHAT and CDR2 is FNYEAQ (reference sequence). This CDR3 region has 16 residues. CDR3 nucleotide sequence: TGTGCTAGCAGCCCGGGGACAGGGCTAACTGGAAACACCATATATTTT. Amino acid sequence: CASSPGTGLTGNTIYF. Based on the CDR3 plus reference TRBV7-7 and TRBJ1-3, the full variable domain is GAGVSQSPRYKVTKRGQDVTLRCDPISSHATLYWYQQALGQGPEFLTYFNYEAQPDKSGLPSDRFSAERPEGSISTLTIQRTEQRDSAMYRCASSPGTGLTGNTIYFGEGSWLTVV.

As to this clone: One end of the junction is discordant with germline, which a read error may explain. CDR3 in DNA: TGTGCCAGCAGTAAAGCCGTGGATACGCAGTATTTT. It codes for CASSKAVDTQYF. The V and J genes are TRBV2 and TRBJ2-3; D unclear. The germline CDR1 and CDR2 sequences are SNHLY and FYNNEI. The CDR3 has 12 residues.

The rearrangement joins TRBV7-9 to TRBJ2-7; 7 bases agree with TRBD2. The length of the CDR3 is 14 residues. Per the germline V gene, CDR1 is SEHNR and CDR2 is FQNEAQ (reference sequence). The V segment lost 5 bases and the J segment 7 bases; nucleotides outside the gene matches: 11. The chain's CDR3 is CASSHPRLAGEQYF. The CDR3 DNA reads TGTGCCAGCAGCCATCCCCGACTAGCCGGGGAGCAGTACTTC.

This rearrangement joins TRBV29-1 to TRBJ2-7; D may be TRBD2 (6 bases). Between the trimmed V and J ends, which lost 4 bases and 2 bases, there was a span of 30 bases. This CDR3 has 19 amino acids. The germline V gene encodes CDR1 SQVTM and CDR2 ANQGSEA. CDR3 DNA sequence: TGCAGCGTTGGATTAGCGGTCCCCCCCCCTTCCACCACGGCCTACGAGCAGTACTTC. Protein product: CSVGLAVPPPSTTAYEQYF.

The DNA for the CDR3 is TGTGCCAGCAGTGAGCAGGGATTGGTGAACACTGAAGCTTTCTTT. It translates to CASSEQGLVNTEAFF. The chain employs TRBV6-1 and TRBJ1-1; D perhaps matches TRBD1 (5 bases). CDR3 length equals 15 residues. Germline loops: CDR1 MNHNS, CDR2 SASEGT. V lost 3 bases and J 0 bases, leaving 11 bases between the germline ends.

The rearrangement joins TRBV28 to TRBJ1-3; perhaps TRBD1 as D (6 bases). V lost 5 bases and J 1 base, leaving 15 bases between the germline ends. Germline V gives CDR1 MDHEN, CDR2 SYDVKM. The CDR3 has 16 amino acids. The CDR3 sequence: CASSIYSRGSGNTIYF. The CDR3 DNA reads TGTGCCAGCAGTATATATAGCAGGGGATCTGGAAACACCATATATTTT.

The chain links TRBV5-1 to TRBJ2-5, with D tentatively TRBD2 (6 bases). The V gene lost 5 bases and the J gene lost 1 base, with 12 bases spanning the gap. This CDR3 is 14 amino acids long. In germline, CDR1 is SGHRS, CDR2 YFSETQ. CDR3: CASSRDGSQETQYF. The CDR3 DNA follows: TGCGCCAGCAGTCGGGACGGGAGCCAAGAGACCCAGTACTTC.

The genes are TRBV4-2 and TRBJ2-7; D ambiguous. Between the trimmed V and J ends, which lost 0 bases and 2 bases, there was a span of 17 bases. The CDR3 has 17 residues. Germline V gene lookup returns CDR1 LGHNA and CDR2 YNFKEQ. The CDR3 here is CASSQDTSLNPTYEQYF. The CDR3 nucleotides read TGTGCCAGCAGCCAAGATACCTCTCTAAACCCCACCTACGAGCAGTACTTC.

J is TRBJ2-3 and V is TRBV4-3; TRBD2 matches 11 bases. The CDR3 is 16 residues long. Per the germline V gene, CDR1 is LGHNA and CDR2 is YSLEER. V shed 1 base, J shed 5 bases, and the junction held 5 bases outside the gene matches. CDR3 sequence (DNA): TGCGCCAGCAGCCAAGCACTAGCGGGAGTAGAAGATACGCAGTATTTT. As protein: CASSQALAGVEDTQYF.

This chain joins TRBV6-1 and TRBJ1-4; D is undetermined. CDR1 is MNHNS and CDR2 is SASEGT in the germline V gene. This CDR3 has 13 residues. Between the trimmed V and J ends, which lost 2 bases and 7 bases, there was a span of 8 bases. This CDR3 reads CASSEHVGEKLFF. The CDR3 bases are TGTGCCAGCAGTGAACACGTCGGTGAAAAACTGTTTTTT.

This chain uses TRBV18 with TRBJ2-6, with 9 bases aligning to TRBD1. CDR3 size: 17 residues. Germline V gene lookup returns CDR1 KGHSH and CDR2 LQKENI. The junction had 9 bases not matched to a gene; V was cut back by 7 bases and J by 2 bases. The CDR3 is CASFRQQGAAGANVLTF. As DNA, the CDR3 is TGTGCCAGCTTCCGTCAACAGGGGGCGGCTGGGGCCAACGTCCTGACTTTC.

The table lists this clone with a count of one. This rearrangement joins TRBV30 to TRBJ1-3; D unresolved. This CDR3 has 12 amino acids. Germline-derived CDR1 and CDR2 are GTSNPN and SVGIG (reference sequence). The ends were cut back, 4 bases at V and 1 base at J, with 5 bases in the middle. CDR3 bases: TGTGCCTGGACCGGTTCTGGAAACACCATATATTTT. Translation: CAWTGSGNTIYF.

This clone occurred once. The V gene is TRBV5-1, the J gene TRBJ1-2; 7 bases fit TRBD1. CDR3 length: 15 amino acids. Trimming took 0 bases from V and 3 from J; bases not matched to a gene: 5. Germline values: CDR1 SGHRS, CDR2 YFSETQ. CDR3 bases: TGCGCCAGCAGCTTGGAAACAGGGGCCTACTATGGCTACACCTTC. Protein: CASSLETGAYYGYTF.

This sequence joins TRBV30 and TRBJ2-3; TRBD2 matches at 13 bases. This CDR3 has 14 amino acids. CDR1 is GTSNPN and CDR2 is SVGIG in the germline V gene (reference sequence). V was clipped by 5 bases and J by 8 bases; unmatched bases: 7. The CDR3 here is CAWRLAGGVGTQYF. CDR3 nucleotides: TGTGCCTGGCGACTAGCGGGGGGTGTGGGTACGCAGTATTTT. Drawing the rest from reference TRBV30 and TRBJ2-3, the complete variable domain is SQTIHQWPATLVQPVGSPLSLECTVEGTSNPNLYWYRQAAGRGLQLLFYSVGIGQISSEVPQNLSASRPQDRQFILSSKKLLLSDSGFYLCAWRLAGGVGTQYFGPGTRLTVL.

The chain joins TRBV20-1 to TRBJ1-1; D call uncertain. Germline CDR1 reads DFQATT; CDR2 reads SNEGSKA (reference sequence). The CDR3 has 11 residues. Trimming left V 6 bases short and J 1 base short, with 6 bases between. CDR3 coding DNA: TGCAGTGCCGCGCCGAACACTGAAGCTTTCTTT. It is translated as CSAAPNTEAFF.

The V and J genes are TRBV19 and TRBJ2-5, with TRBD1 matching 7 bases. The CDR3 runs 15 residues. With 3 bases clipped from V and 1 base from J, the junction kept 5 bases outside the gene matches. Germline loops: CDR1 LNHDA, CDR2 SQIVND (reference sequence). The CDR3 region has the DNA TGTGCCAGTAGTATCAAGAGGGGGCCCCAAGAGACCCAGTACTTC. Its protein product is CASSIKRGPQETQYF.